This TCR beta chain was profiled in a study of regulatory T cells in long-lasting Graves disease. General study points: There was favoring of TRBV28, TRBJ1-2 and TRBJ2-5 in persistent disease. Analysis covered peripheral blood alone, not thyroid tissue.

TCR beta libraries were built with iRepertoire HTBI primers and Arm-PCR of CDR3 regions. TCRdb analysed the multiplex PCR reads with MiXCR anew, one entry per CDR3 protein. The sample includes about 440,000 distinct CDR3 sequences, approximately 15% of them seen just once. CDR1 and CDR2 from the germline V gene are MNHEY and SVGEGT. Germline trimming cut 7 bases from V and 4 bases from J; bases unmatched to any gene: 6. The CDR3 has 14 residues. Time point defined: newly diagnosed GD, antithyroid drugs for less than 3 months. Generation of the TCR library employed RNA extracted from PBMCs. This clonotype was found many times. The target antigen is unknown. This sample was also put to use in a study of T cells in Graves' hyperthyroidism and ophthalmopathy. Per that paper: Clinical symptoms, serum thyroxine and TRAb, thyroid ultrasound and orbital computed tomography were used for the diagnoses. A model built on 13 V-J features separated ophthalmopathy from stable hyperthyroidism.

The specimen was peripheral blood mononuclear cells (PBMCs), collected at new diagnosis, from a patient treated with antithyroid drugs. The sequence was collected from a woman aged 25 to 39 with Graves disease. The V and J genes are TRBV6-2 or TRBV6-3 and TRBJ2-1, with 8 nucleotides matching TRBD2. The CDR3 reads CASIGTRGYNEQFF. CDR3 sequence (DNA): TGTGCCAGCATTGGGACTAGGGGATACAATGAGCAGTTCTTC.